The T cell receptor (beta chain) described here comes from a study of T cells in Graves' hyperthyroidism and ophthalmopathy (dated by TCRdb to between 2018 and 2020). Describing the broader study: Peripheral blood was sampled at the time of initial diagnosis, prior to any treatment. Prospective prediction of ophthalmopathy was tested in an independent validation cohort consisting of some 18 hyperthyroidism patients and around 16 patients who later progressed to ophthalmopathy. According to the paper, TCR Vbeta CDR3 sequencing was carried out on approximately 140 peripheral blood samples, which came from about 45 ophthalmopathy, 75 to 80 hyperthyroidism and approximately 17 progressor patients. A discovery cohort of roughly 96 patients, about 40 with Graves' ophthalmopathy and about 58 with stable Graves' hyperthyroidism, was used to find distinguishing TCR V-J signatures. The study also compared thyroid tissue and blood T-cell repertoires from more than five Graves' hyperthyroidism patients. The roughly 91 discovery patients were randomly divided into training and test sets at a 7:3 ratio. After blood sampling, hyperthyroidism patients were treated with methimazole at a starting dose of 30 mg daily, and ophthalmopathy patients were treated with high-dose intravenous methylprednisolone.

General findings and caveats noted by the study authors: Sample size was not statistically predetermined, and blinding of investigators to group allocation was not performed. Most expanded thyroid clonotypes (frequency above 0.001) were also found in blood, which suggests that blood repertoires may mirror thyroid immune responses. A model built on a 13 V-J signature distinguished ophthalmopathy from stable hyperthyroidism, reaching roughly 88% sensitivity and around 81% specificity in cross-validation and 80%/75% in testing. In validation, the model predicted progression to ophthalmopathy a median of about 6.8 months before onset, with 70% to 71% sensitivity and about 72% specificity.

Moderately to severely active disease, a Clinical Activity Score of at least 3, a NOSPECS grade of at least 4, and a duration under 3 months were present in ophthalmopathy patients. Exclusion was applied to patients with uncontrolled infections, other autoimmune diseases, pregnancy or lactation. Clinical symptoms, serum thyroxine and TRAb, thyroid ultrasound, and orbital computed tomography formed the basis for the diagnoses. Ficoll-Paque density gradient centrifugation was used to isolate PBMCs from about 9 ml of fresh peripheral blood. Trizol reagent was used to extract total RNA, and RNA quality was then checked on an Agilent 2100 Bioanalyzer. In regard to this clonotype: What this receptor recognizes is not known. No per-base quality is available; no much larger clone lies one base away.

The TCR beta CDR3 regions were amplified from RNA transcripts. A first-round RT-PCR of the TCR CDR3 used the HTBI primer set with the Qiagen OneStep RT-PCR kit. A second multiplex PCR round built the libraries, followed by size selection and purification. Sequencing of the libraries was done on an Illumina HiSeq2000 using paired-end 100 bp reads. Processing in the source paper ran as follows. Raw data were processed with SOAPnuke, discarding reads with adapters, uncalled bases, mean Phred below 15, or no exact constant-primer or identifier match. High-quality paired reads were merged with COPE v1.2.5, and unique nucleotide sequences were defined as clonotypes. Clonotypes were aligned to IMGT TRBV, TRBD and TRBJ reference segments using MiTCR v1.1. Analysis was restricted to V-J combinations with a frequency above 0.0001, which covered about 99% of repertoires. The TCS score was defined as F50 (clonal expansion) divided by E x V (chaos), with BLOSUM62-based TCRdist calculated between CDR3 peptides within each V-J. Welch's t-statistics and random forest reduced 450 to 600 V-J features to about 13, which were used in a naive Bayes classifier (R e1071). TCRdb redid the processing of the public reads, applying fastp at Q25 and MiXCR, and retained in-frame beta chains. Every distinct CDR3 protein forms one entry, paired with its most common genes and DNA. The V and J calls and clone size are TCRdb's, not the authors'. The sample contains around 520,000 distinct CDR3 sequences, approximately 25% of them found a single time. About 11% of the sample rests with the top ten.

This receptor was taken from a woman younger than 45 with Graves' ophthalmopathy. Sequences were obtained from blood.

The CDR3 region has the sequence CASRTGIPPGELFF. The nucleotide sequence reads as follows: TGTGCCAGCAGAACAGGAATTCCGCCCGGGGAGCTGTTTTTT. The V and J segments used are TRBV12-3 or TRBV12-4 and TRBJ2-2; TRBD1 is a possible D gene, resting on 5 matching bases. Trimming removed 6 bases from V and 6 bases from J, leaving 14 bases between the germline ends. The CDR3 covers 14 residues, taking in both the cysteine and the phenylalanine. Only the CDR3 DNA stays, 42 bases, in frame from base 1.